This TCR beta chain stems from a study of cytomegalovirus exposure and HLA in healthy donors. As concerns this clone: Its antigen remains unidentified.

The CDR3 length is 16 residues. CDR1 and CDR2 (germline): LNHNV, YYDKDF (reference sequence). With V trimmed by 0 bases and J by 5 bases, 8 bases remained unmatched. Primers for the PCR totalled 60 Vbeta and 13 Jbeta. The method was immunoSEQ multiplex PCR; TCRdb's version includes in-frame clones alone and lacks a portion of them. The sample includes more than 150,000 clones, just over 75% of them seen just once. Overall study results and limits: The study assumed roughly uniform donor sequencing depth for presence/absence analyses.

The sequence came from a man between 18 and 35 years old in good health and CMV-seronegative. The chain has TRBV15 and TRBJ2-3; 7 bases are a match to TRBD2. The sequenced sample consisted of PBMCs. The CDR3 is CATSRDRVAGGDTQYF. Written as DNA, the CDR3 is TGTGCCACCAGCAGAGATCGAGTAGCGGGCGGAGATACGCAGTATTTT.